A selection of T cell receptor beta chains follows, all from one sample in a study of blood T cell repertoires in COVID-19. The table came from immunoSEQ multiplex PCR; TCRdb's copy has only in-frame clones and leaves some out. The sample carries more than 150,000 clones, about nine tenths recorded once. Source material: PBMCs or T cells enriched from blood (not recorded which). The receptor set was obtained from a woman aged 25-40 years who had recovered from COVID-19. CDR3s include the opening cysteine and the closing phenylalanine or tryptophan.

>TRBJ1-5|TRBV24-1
CATTLPGAQHF
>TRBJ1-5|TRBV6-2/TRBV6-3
CASSAINLWSNQPQHF
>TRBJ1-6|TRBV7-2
CASSLGDRGHDSPLHF
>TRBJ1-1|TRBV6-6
CASTPSGGMNTEAFF
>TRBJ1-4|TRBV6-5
CASSRDREEKLFF
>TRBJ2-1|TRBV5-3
CARTTDDSHNHNEQFF
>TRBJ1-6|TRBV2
CASRLALLEDSPLHF
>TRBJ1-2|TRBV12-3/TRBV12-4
CASSRGYGYTF
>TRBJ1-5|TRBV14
CASSQTGGSNQPQHF
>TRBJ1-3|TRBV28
CASSLINSGNTIYF
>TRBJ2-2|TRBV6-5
CASSLAGELFF
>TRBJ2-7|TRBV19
CASSTQAGGLAEQYF
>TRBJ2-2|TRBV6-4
CASSDGRAAGELFF
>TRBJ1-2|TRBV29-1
CSVHALGNDYGYTF
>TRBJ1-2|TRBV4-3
CASSQGRLNYGYTF
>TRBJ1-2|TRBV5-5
CASSLEGAGGYTF
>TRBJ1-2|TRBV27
CASSTLTGGDYGYTF
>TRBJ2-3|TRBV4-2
CASSRTGSKRKDTQYF
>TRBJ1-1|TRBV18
CASSTGDLNTEAFF
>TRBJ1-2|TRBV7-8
CASSFPGTGGANYGYTF